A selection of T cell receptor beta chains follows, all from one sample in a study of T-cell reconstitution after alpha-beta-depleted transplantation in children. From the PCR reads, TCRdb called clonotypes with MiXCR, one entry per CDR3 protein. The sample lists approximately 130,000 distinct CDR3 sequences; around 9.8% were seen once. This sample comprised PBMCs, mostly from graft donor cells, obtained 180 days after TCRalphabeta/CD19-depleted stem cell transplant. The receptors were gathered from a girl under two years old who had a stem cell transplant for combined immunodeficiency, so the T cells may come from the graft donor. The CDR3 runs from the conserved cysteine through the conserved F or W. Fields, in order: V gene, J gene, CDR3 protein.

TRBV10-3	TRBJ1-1	CAIRVSDRITEAFF
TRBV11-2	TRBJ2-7	CASSRPPYEQYF
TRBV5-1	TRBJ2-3	CASSLGPPSTDTQYF
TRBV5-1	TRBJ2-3	CASSLGTSGGPTDTQYF
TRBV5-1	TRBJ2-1	CASTIHSGNDEQFF
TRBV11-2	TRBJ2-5	CASRLALGVQETQYF
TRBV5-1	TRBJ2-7	CASSPRGLAGTGEQYF
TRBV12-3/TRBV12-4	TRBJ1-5	CASSLRQGRSNQPQHF
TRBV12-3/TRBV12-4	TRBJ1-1	CASRVTRITEAFF
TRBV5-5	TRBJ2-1	CASSLGGIPYNEQFF
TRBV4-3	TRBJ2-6	CASSQVGTDSGANVLTF
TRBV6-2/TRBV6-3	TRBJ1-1	CASSPRGRERRTEAFF
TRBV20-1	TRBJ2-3	CSAYRGNTDTHYF
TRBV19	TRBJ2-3	CASSIQQGADTQYF
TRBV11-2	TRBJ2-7	CASSDPGTVPYEQYF
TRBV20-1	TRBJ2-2	CSARTGSEQGSGGEPFF
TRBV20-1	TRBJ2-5	CSARGLGETQYF
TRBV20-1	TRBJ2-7	CSARGDTYEQYF
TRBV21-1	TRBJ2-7	CASSATSYYEQYF
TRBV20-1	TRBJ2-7	CSASDSIVYEQYF
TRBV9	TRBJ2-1	CASSVAGLAGLGPYGNEQFF
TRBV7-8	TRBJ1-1	CASSSVGTVKAFF
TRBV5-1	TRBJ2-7	CASSGTGTLAYEQYF
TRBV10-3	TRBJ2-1	CAISDRGGTSGDNEQFF
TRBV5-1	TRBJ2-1	CASSLGQVGNEQFF
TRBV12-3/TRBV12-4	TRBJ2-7	CASSFGTPYEQYF
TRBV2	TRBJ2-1	CATCSASSYNEQFF
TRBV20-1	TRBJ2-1	CSARFSGRAFGEQFF
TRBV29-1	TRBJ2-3	CSVDLGIPSSSTDTQYF
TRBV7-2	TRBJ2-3	CASSTAGTSADTQYF